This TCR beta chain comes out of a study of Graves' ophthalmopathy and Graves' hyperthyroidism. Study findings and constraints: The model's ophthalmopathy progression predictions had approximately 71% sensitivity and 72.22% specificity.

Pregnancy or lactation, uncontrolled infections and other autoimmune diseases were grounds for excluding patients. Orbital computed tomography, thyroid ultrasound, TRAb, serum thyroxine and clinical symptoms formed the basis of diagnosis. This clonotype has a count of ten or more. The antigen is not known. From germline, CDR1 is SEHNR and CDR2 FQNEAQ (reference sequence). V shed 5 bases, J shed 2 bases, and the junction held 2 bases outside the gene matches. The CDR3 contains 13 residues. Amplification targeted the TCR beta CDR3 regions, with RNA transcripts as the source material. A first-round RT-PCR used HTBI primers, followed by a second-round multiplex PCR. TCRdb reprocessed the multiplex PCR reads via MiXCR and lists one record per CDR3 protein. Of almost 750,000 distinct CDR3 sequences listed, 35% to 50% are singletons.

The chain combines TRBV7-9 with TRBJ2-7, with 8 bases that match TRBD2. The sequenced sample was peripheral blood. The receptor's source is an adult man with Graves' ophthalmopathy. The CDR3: CASSHGRAYEQYF. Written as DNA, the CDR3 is TGTGCCAGCAGCCACGGGAGGGCCTACGAGCAGTACTTC.